The 22 T cell receptor beta chains presented below share a single source sample, sequenced in a study of early T cells in non-severe SARS-CoV-2 infection. TCRdb reanalysed the 5' RACE reads using MiXCR and keeps one entry per CDR3 protein. The sample holds around 29,000 distinct CDR3 sequences; approximately 5.2% are singletons and the top ten take 4.5% to 6%. The sample taken for sequencing was whole blood. The receptors stem from an adult who was a healthcare worker with PCR-confirmed SARS-CoV-2 infection or an uninfected control (not recorded which).

This clonotype was seen more than once but under ten times. This chain connects TRBV12-3 or TRBV12-4 to TRBJ2-7; 8 nucleotides line up with TRBD1. This CDR3 has 13 amino acids. With V trimmed by 3 bases and J by 3 bases, 1 base remained unmatched. The CDR3 reads CASSFRGHYEQYF. The CDR3 bases are TGTGCCAGCAGTTTCAGGGGGCACTACGAGCAGTACTTC.

This clonotype was counted ten times or more. This chain connects TRBV3-1 to TRBJ2-3, with 8 positions matching TRBD2. With 5 bases clipped from V and 5 bases from J, the junction kept 6 bases outside the gene matches. This CDR3 comprises 14 residues. Germline CDR1 reads LGHDT; CDR2 reads YNNKEL (reference sequence). The CDR3 region is CASSGGTRKDTQYF. DNA for the CDR3: TGTGCCAGCAGCGGGGGGACTAGGAAAGATACGCAGTATTTT.

In its sample, this clonotype was seen many times. DNA of the CDR3: TGCGCCAGCAGCTTCGGGGCGGGAAACGTGAACACTGAAGCTTTCTTT. Its translation: CASSFGAGNVNTEAFF. This chain joins TRBV5-1 and TRBJ1-1, with D maybe TRBD1 (5 bases). Germline V CDR1 and CDR2: SGHRS, YFSETQ. The CDR3 runs to 16 residues. Trimming removed 2 bases at V and 0 bases at J, with 14 bases between.

This chain joins TRBV13 and TRBJ2-5; D not resolved. This CDR3 has 13 residues. V lost 3 bases and J lost 2, with 7 bases in between. Per the germline V gene, CDR1 is PRHDT and CDR2 is FYEKMQ (reference sequence). CDR3 in amino acids: CASSLESQETQYF. In DNA, the CDR3 is TGTGCCAGCAGCTTGGAGAGTCAAGAGACCCAGTACTTC.

By share, this clonotype ranks as medium-sized. The chain has TRBV20-1 and TRBJ2-5; tentative D call: TRBD1 (5 bases). CDR1 DFQATT and CDR2 SNEGSKA come from the germline V gene (reference sequence). CDR3 length equals 13 residues. Deletions cut 6 bases from V and 5 bases from J, with 16 bases between. The CDR3 spells CSADDSFSETQYF. The CDR3 nucleotides read TGCAGTGCCGACGACAGTTTCTCCGAGACCCAGTACTTC.

As regards this clonotype: A much larger clone lies one base from this, so it may be a read error. The V call is TRBV4-2, the J call TRBJ1-6, with a weak D call TRBD1 (6 bases). The germline gives CDR1 LGHNA, CDR2 YNFKEQ. V lost 2 bases, J lost 7 bases, and 12 bases lay in between. CDR3 size: 15 residues. The CDR3 sequence: CASSQPVQGNSPLHF. The CDR3 nucleotides are TGTGCCAGCAGCCAACCGGTACAGGGCAATTCACCCCTCCACTTT.

This clonotype appeared a few times. This chain links TRBV5-1 with TRBJ2-7; D possibly corresponds to TRBD1 (6 bases). V was trimmed by 2 bases and J by 3 bases, leaving 12 bases between them. There are 14 residues in the CDR3. CDR1 is SGHRS and CDR2 is YFSETQ in the germline V gene. The CDR3 nucleotides read TGCGCCAGCAGCTTAGGGACACTGGACTACGAGCAGTACTTC. Its protein is CASSLGTLDYEQYF.

The rearrangement uses TRBV19 and TRBJ2-1; 8 bases align to TRBD2. J lost 3 bases, V lost 6 bases, and 10 bases had no gene match. The CDR3 covers 16 residues. Germline CDR1 LNHDA, CDR2 SQIVND (reference sequence). CDR3 sequence reads: CASSPIGGLGYNEQFF. The DNA of the CDR3 is TGTGCCAGTAGCCCAATAGGGGGACTAGGCTACAATGAGCAGTTCTTC.

This clonotype has a count of ten or more. The chain has TRBV4-2 and TRBJ2-3; 13 nucleotides agree with TRBD2. V lost 7 bases and J lost 8; bases outside the gene matches: 9. The length of the CDR3 is 15 residues. In germline, CDR1 is LGHNA, CDR2 YNFKEQ. The CDR3 here is CASTELAGGPGTQYF. CDR3 in DNA: TGTGCCAGCACCGAACTAGCGGGGGGGCCTGGTACGCAGTATTTT.

In this sample, this clonotype turned up many times. The genes are TRBV20-1 and TRBJ2-1; 7 bases agree with TRBD1. Germline assignment: CDR1 DFQATT and CDR2 SNEGSKA (reference sequence). This CDR3 comprises 15 residues. Trimming took 3 bases from V and 2 from J; bases not matched to a gene: 7. CDR3 sequence: CSARGVGQAYNEQFF. The DNA of the CDR3 is TGCAGTGCTAGGGGCGTCGGACAGGCCTACAATGAGCAGTTCTTC.

This rearrangement joins TRBV30 to TRBJ1-2; possible D gene TRBD1, 6 bases. Germline assignment: CDR1 GTSNPN and CDR2 SVGIG (reference sequence). V was cut by 8 bases and J by 1 base, with 14 bases left in between. The CDR3 totals 13 residues. The CDR3 loop is CAQAGDFNYGYTF. The DNA of the CDR3 is TGTGCCCAGGCAGGGGACTTTAACTATGGCTACACCTTC.

In its sample, this clonotype was seen many times. V and J are TRBV12-3 or TRBV12-4 and TRBJ1-5; D remains ambiguous. V was trimmed by 4 bases and J by 6 bases, leaving 7 bases between them. The CDR3 loop spans 12 amino acids. Here the CDR3 DNA reads TGTGCCAGCAGTTGGGTCTCTCAGCCCCAGCATTTT. Encoded protein: CASSWVSQPQHF.

This clonotype has ten or more counts. The chain links TRBV6-5 to TRBJ2-1; TRBD1 matches 7 bases. The CDR3 covers 14 residues. Germline lookup yields CDR1 MNHEY and CDR2 SVGAGI. Trimming cost V 5 bases and J 8 bases; bases outside gene matches: 9. The CDR3 sequence: CASSRWTGRDEQFF. In DNA, the CDR3 is TGTGCCAGCAGTCGCTGGACAGGTCGGGATGAGCAGTTCTTC.

This clonotype was recorded at least ten times. V and J are TRBV5-1 and TRBJ2-2, with D hard to call. Germline lookup yields CDR1 SGHRS and CDR2 YFSETQ. V shed 0 bases and J shed 3 bases, with 6 bases lying between them. This CDR3 spans 14 amino acids. CDR3 sequence reads: CASSLGSDTGELFF. For the CDR3, the DNA is TGCGCCAGCAGCTTGGGGTCAGACACCGGGGAGCTGTTTTTT.

This clonotype was seen ten or more times. The gene calls are TRBV6-6 and TRBJ2-3, with D possibly matching TRBD2 (5 bases). Germline V gene sequence: CDR1 MNHNY, CDR2 SVGAGI (reference sequence). The CDR3 has 15 residues. With 7 bases removed from V and 7 bases from J, the gap between germline ends came to 21 bases. CDR3 region: CASTDTRAFGNTQYF. In nucleotides, the CDR3 is TGTGCCAGCACCGACACGAGGGCGTTCGGAAATACGCAGTATTTT.

In this sample, this clonotype turned up a few times. The chain employs TRBV20-1 and TRBJ2-3, with no clear D. This CDR3 has 13 amino acids. Germline lookup yields CDR1 DFQATT and CDR2 SNEGSKA (reference sequence). V was pared by 5 bases and J by 0 bases, with 9 bases between. The CDR3 DNA follows: TGCAGTGCTGCGATGGGGAGCACAGATACGCAGTATTTT. It specifies CSAAMGSTDTQYF.

Only a few counts were recorded for this clonotype. V usage is TRBV15 and J usage is TRBJ2-3; D is tentatively TRBD1 or TRBD2 (6 bases each). Germline V lookup: CDR1 LNHNV, CDR2 YYDKDF (reference sequence). The CDR3 is 14 amino acids. Trimming stripped 1 base from V and 3 bases from J, with 8 bases between. The DNA of the CDR3 is TGTGCCACCAGCAGAGGGAGGGGGACAGATACGCAGTATTTT. It specifies CATSRGRGTDTQYF.

In regard to this clonotype: Germline and junction disagree at one end, which may indicate a read error. The chain links TRBV7-3 to TRBJ2-3, with 8 bases identical to TRBD1. CDR1 and CDR2 (germline): SGHTA, FQGTGA. The CDR3 is 14 residues long. The CDR3 is CANSRVQGADTQYF. As DNA, the CDR3 is TGTGCCAACAGCCGAGTCCAGGGGGCCGATACGCAGTATTTT.

This clonotype has at least ten counts. This chain links TRBV5-1 with TRBJ2-1; 8 positions match TRBD2. This CDR3 has 15 residues. V lost 2 bases to trimming and J lost 6 bases; unmatched junction nucleotides: 7. Germline V gene sequence: CDR1 SGHRS, CDR2 YFSETQ. The CDR3 spells CASSFERGPGNEQFF. The DNA for the CDR3 is TGCGCCAGCAGCTTTGAGCGGGGGCCTGGCAATGAGCAGTTCTTC.

The CDR3: CASSFDNYGYTF. The CDR3 region has the DNA TGTGCCAGCAGTTTCGACAACTATGGCTACACCTTC. This chain connects TRBV28 to TRBJ1-2, with D unresolved. V shed 3 bases and J shed 2 bases, with 4 bases lying between them. The CDR3 is made up of 12 amino acids. Per the germline V gene, CDR1 is MDHEN and CDR2 is SYDVKM.

Ten or more counts support this clonotype. The genes are TRBV27 and TRBJ2-3, with D possibly being TRBD1 (5 bases). The CDR3 is 14 amino acids. Looked up from germline, CDR1 is MNHEY and CDR2 is SMNVEV (reference sequence). Trimming stripped 2 bases from V and 5 bases from J, with 11 bases between. The CDR3 loop is CASSLGQGRDTQYF. The CDR3 DNA is TGTGCCAGCAGTTTAGGGCAGGGAAGAGATACGCAGTATTTT.

This chain links TRBV4-1 with TRBJ2-5; D gene uncertain. Trimming removed 3 bases from V and 5 bases from J, with 13 bases in between. There are 14 residues in the CDR3. Germline V CDR1 and CDR2: MGHRA, YSYEKL. The CDR3 is CASSHHGLEETQYF. The CDR3 region has the DNA TGCGCCAGCAGCCACCATGGGTTGGAGGAGACCCAGTACTTC.